A single sample is the source of the 9 T cell receptor beta chains below, sequenced in a study of blood T cell repertoires in COVID-19. TCRdb keeps only in-frame clones here, not all; method: immunoSEQ multiplex PCR. The profile covers over 250,000 clones, with about nine tenths appearing a single time and 8% to 9.5% taken by the ten largest. The specimen sequenced was PBMCs or T cells enriched from blood (not recorded which). These receptors were obtained from a woman aged 18-35 years who had recovered from COVID-19.

The V gene is TRBV7-2, the J gene TRBJ1-6; TRBD1 is a possible D gene (5 bases). The CDR3 has 15 residues. Trimming shortened V by 6 bases and J by 6 bases, and 15 bases separated the two germline ends. Germline V gives CDR1 SGHTA, CDR2 FQGNSA. The CDR3 loop is CASSIVGPTNSPLHF. The DNA for the CDR3 is TGTGCCAGCAGTATAGTGGGGCCAACTAATTCACCCCTCCACTTT.

This chain uses TRBV7-2 with TRBJ1-4; possible D gene TRBD1, 5 bases. The CDR3 runs to 14 residues. CDR1 and CDR2 (germline): SGHTA, FQGNSA. Deletions cut 5 bases from V and 10 bases from J, with 17 bases between. The CDR3 bases are TGTGCCAGCAGCCGCGGGGGGTTAATGAGAAAACTGTTTTTT. It yields the protein CASSRGGLMRKLFF.

This chain links TRBV28 with TRBJ1-6; D may be TRBD1 (5 bases). Per the germline V gene, CDR1 is MDHEN and CDR2 is SYDVKM. The CDR3 runs 15 residues. V was cut by 5 bases and J by 8 bases, with 16 bases left in between. CDR3 sequence: CASSPSGGWDSPLHF. The CDR3 nucleotides read TGTGCCAGCAGTCCCTCGGGGGGGTGGGATTCACCCCTCCACTTT.

This clone is a singleton in its sample. The chain combines TRBV19 with TRBJ2-3; the D is unclear. The length of the CDR3 is 14 residues. Germline assignment: CDR1 LNHDA and CDR2 SQIVND (reference sequence). Trimming cost V 3 bases and J 0 bases, with 7 bases left between them. The CDR3 DNA reads TGTGCCAGTAGTATTTTGCAGAGCACAGATACGCAGTATTTT. This translates into CASSILQSTDTQYF.

The chain uses TRBV5-6 and TRBJ1-2; tentative D call: TRBD1 (6 bases). From germline, CDR1 is SGHDT and CDR2 YYEEEE. Trimming cost V 7 bases and J 8 bases, with 24 bases left between them. The CDR3 runs to 15 residues. The CDR3 is CASGSAQGHARGYTF. Written as DNA, the CDR3 is TGTGCCAGCGGATCAGCGCAGGGGCACGCCCGAGGCTACACCTTC.

V gene TRBV2 combines with J gene TRBJ2-3, with D perhaps TRBD2 (5 bases). The V and J ends lost 3 bases and 5 bases respectively, with 15 bases between them. CDR1 and CDR2 from the germline V gene are SNHLY and FYNNEI. This CDR3 is 15 amino acids long. The CDR3 nucleotides are TGTGCCAGCAGTGAGCGTGGGAGAGCCGGAGATACGCAGTATTTT. It is translated as CASSERGRAGDTQYF.

This clone has only a few counts. The V and J genes are TRBV3-1 (or the pseudogene TRBV3-2) and TRBJ2-2; D remains ambiguous. The germline CDR1 and CDR2 sequences are LGHDT and YNNKEL (reference sequence). There are 13 residues in the CDR3. The V gene lost 8 bases and the J gene lost 2 bases, with 9 bases spanning the gap. The CDR3 sequence: CASQNVNTGELFF. For the CDR3, the DNA is TGTGCCAGCCAGAATGTTAACACCGGGGAGCTGTTTTTT.

The rearrangement uses TRBV7-9 and TRBJ2-3; 10 bases agree with TRBD2. Germline-derived CDR1 and CDR2 are SEHNR and FQNEAQ (reference sequence). CDR3 length: 15 amino acids. With 10 bases clipped from V and 2 bases from J, the junction kept 9 bases outside the gene matches. CDR3 DNA: TGTGCCACTCAGAATAGCGGGGGGAACACAGATACGCAGTATTTT. Amino acid sequence: CATQNSGGNTDTQYF.

The chain has TRBV12-5 and TRBJ2-1, with 10 bases lining up with TRBD1. The CDR3 length is 15 residues. CDR1 is LGHNT, CDR2 FRNRAP, per germline. The V segment lost 2 bases and the J segment 8 bases; nucleotides outside the gene matches: 6. In DNA form, the CDR3 reads TGTGCTAGTGGTTTGTGGAGACAGGGGGCCCATGAGCAGTTCTTC. This gives the protein CASGLWRQGAHEQFF.